The clone carrying this T cell receptor beta chain was seen only a few times. PCR primers comprised 60 Vbeta and 13 Jbeta primers. Some clones are missing from TCRdb's copy, which holds only in-frame ones; the method was immunoSEQ multiplex PCR. The sample includes about 160,000 clones, 78% seen only once; the top ten take 1.4% to 1.5%. The data originate from a study of cytomegalovirus exposure and HLA in healthy donors. Material for sequencing was PBMCs. The origin of this receptor is a male donor in good health and CMV-seronegative.

In DNA form, the CDR3 reads TGCGCCAGCAGCCAAGATTTCGGGGGTTTACTCTACGAGCAGTACTTC. Translation: CASSQDFGGLLYEQYF. The chain combines TRBV4-3 with TRBJ2-5, with D perhaps TRBD2 (6 bases). The better agreement between TRBJ2-7 and the DNA end casts doubt on the J call. The CDR3 length is 16 residues. Germline V gene sequence: CDR1 LGHNA, CDR2 YSLEER.